Listed below are T cell receptor beta chains from one sample, sequenced in a study of T cells in Graves' hyperthyroidism and ophthalmopathy. TCRdb redid the calling of the multiplex PCR reads with MiXCR, one entry per CDR3 protein. The sample carries 280,000 or so distinct CDR3 sequences, around 15% recorded once. The sample consisted of blood. The receptors come from a woman in her fifties or sixties with Graves' hyperthyroidism that later progressed to Graves' ophthalmopathy. Each CDR3 is given with its conserved first and last residue. A D gene is named only where the DNA matches it firmly. Rows give clone size only sometimes, using once, few, many, or a class for an expanded clone.

d_gene: -; v_gene: TRBV6-6; j_gene: TRBJ1-3; abundance: -; CDR3nt: TGTGCCAGCAGTTACGGCGGTGGGATTGGAAACACCATATATTTT; CDR3aa: CASSYGGGIGNTIYF
d_gene: TRBD1; v_gene: TRBV2; j_gene: TRBJ2-5; abundance: many; CDR3nt: TGTGCCAGCAGTGAAGGGACAGGGGGGTTGGAGACCCAGTACTTC; CDR3aa: CASSEGTGGLETQYF
d_gene: -; v_gene: TRBV7-9; j_gene: TRBJ1-2; abundance: few; CDR3nt: TGTGCCAGCAGCGGCAATGGGCTTTATGGCTACACCTTC; CDR3aa: CASSGNGLYGYTF
d_gene: TRBD1; v_gene: TRBV29-1; j_gene: TRBJ2-7; abundance: -; CDR3nt: TGCAGCGTTGAAGGAACCCCGACAGGGTCGGGCTACGAGCAGTACTTC; CDR3aa: CSVEGTPTGSGYEQYF
d_gene: -; v_gene: TRBV4-1; j_gene: TRBJ2-7; abundance: -; CDR3nt: TGCGCCAGCAGCCAAGAGGGAGCGGGTTACTACGAGCAGTACTTC; CDR3aa: CASSQEGAGYYEQYF
d_gene: TRBD1; v_gene: TRBV30; j_gene: TRBJ1-3; abundance: few; CDR3nt: TGTGCCTCCTCAACCGGGACAGGGAGAAACACCATATATTTT; CDR3aa: CASSTGTGRNTIYF
d_gene: TRBD2; v_gene: TRBV6-1; j_gene: TRBJ2-7; abundance: many; CDR3nt: TGTGCCAGCAGTTCTAGCGGGAGTTTCGGCGAGCAGTACTTC; CDR3aa: CASSSSGSFGEQYF
d_gene: TRBD1; v_gene: TRBV19; j_gene: TRBJ2-1; abundance: -; CDR3nt: TGTGCCAGTAGTATCCAACAGGGGGCGCACCATAATGAGCAGTTCTTC; CDR3aa: CASSIQQGAHHNEQFF
d_gene: -; v_gene: TRBV3-1; j_gene: TRBJ1-2; abundance: many; CDR3nt: TGTGCCAGCAGGCCGGCCTTAGTCTATGGCTACACCTTC; CDR3aa: CASRPALVYGYTF
d_gene: TRBD2; v_gene: TRBV2; j_gene: TRBJ2-1; abundance: many; CDR3nt: TGTGCCAGGGGACGAGCGGGAGGGCCCAATGAGCAGTTCTTC; CDR3aa: CARGRAGGPNEQFF
d_gene: -; v_gene: TRBV2; j_gene: TRBJ2-3; abundance: -; CDR3nt: TGTGCCAGCACCGAATCCGGGACTCCAGGGGGGGCAGATACGCAGTATTTT; CDR3aa: CASTESGTPGGADTQYF
d_gene: -; v_gene: TRBV2; j_gene: TRBJ2-2; abundance: many; CDR3nt: TGTGCCAGCAGTCTATCGATGTTCCGGGAGCTGTTTTTT; CDR3aa: CASSLSMFRELFF
d_gene: -; v_gene: TRBV27; j_gene: TRBJ2-7; abundance: many; CDR3nt: TGTGCCAGCAGCTCGGCACCCTACGAGCAGTACTTC; CDR3aa: CASSSAPYEQYF
d_gene: -; v_gene: TRBV20-1; j_gene: TRBJ1-5; abundance: many; CDR3nt: TGCAGTGCTAGAGAGGTCCGGGAAGGATATCAGCCCCAGCATTTT; CDR3aa: CSAREVREGYQPQHF
d_gene: TRBD2; v_gene: TRBV28; j_gene: TRBJ2-3; abundance: many; CDR3nt: TGTGCCAGCAGTCCTCGACTAGCGGATACGCAGTATTTT; CDR3aa: CASSPRLADTQYF
d_gene: -; v_gene: TRBV9; j_gene: TRBJ1-3; abundance: many; CDR3nt: TGTGCCAGCAGCGTAGACCGTGGAAACACCATATATTTT; CDR3aa: CASSVDRGNTIYF
d_gene: TRBD2; v_gene: TRBV28; j_gene: TRBJ2-5; abundance: -; CDR3nt: TGCGCCAGCAGCCACCGAAGAGTAGCGGGTCAAGAGACCCAGTGCTTC; CDR3aa: CASSHRRVAGQETQCF
d_gene: -; v_gene: TRBV5-1; j_gene: TRBJ2-3; abundance: many; CDR3nt: TGCGCCAGCAGCTTGCTACAGAAAGCGCTAGAAGATACGCAGTATTTT; CDR3aa: CASSLLQKALEDTQYF
d_gene: -; v_gene: TRBV12-3/TRBV12-4; j_gene: TRBJ2-7; abundance: many; CDR3nt: TGTGCCAGCAGTTTTCCGGGGATTGAGGAGCAGTACTTC; CDR3aa: CASSFPGIEEQYF
d_gene: -; v_gene: TRBV20-1; j_gene: TRBJ2-1; abundance: many; CDR3nt: TGCAGTCCTTCAGTCAGTATCTATGAGCAGTTCTTC; CDR3aa: CSPSVSIYEQFF
d_gene: -; v_gene: TRBV6-2/TRBV6-3; j_gene: TRBJ1-1; abundance: -; CDR3nt: TGTGCCAGCAGTAGTATTCCCGGGGGTATGAACACTGAAGCTTTCTTT; CDR3aa: CASSSIPGGMNTEAFF
d_gene: TRBD1; v_gene: TRBV7-9; j_gene: TRBJ1-4; abundance: many; CDR3nt: TGTGCCAGCAGCTTCCGACAGGGTGGTGAAAAACTGTTTTTT; CDR3aa: CASSFRQGGEKLFF
d_gene: -; v_gene: TRBV7-3; j_gene: TRBJ2-5; abundance: many; CDR3nt: TGTGCCAGCAGCTTAACGATGGGAGAGACCCAGTACTTC; CDR3aa: CASSLTMGETQYF
d_gene: -; v_gene: TRBV28; j_gene: TRBJ2-7; abundance: many; CDR3nt: TGTGCCAGCAGTCCAAGGGCCTCCCGGATGCAGTACGAGCAGTACTTC; CDR3aa: CASSPRASRMQYEQYF
d_gene: TRBD2; v_gene: TRBV7-2; j_gene: TRBJ2-7; abundance: many; CDR3nt: TGTGCCAGCAGCTTAGCTAGCGGGTATTCCTACGAGCAGTACTTC; CDR3aa: CASSLASGYSYEQYF
d_gene: TRBD1; v_gene: TRBV19; j_gene: TRBJ2-2; abundance: few; CDR3nt: TGTGCCAGTAGTATTCCCGGGACAGGGAACACCGGGGAGCTGTTTTTT; CDR3aa: CASSIPGTGNTGELFF
d_gene: -; v_gene: TRBV10-3; j_gene: TRBJ2-1; abundance: -; CDR3nt: TGTGCCATCAGTGAAGGGGGTCCCTACAATGAGCAGTTCTTC; CDR3aa: CAISEGGPYNEQFF
d_gene: -; v_gene: TRBV11-2; j_gene: TRBJ1-3; abundance: once; CDR3nt: TGTGCCAGCAGCTTATCCGACAGGGGAAACACCATATATTTT; CDR3aa: CASSLSDRGNTIYF
d_gene: TRBD2; v_gene: TRBV20-1; j_gene: TRBJ2-5; abundance: many; CDR3nt: TGCAGTGCTCTAAGCGGGAGGGAGACCCAGTACTTC; CDR3aa: CSALSGRETQYF
d_gene: -; v_gene: TRBV6-1; j_gene: TRBJ2-7; abundance: -; CDR3nt: TGTGCCAGCAGTAACCTGAAGGAGCAGTACTTC; CDR3aa: CASSNLKEQYF
d_gene: -; v_gene: TRBV30; j_gene: TRBJ2-3; abundance: many; CDR3nt: TGTGCCTGGAGAAGCGGAGGACCTCCAGATACGCAGTATTTT; CDR3aa: CAWRSGGPPDTQYF
d_gene: TRBD1; v_gene: TRBV29-1; j_gene: TRBJ1-2; abundance: few; CDR3nt: TGCAGCGTTGAAGTTAGGGGGCAAGGGGGCTACACCTTC; CDR3aa: CSVEVRGQGGYTF
d_gene: -; v_gene: TRBV10-1; j_gene: TRBJ2-1; abundance: many; CDR3nt: TGCGCCAGCAGTTCGACCAGGGCGGGCTTCAATGAGCAGTTCTTC; CDR3aa: CASSSTRAGFNEQFF
d_gene: TRBD2; v_gene: TRBV19; j_gene: TRBJ2-5; abundance: few; CDR3nt: TGTGCCAGTAGGGGACTAGCGGGGCCTCAAGAGACCCAGTACTTC; CDR3aa: CASRGLAGPQETQYF
d_gene: -; v_gene: TRBV2; j_gene: TRBJ2-2; abundance: -; CDR3nt: TGTGCCAGCAGTGACCCCGGGGAGCTGTTTTTT; CDR3aa: CASSDPGELFF
d_gene: -; v_gene: TRBV30; j_gene: TRBJ2-1; abundance: many; CDR3nt: TGTGCCTGGCGAATTTCATGGGGGCCTCATTCCAATGAGCAGTTCTTC; CDR3aa: CAWRISWGPHSNEQFF
d_gene: TRBD1; v_gene: TRBV10-3; j_gene: TRBJ2-2; abundance: many; CDR3nt: TGTGCCATCAGCACATCGGGACAGGGGGCGAGCACCGGGGAGCTGTTTTTT; CDR3aa: CAISTSGQGASTGELFF
d_gene: TRBD2; v_gene: TRBV5-4; j_gene: TRBJ2-1; abundance: -; CDR3nt: TGTGCCAGCAGCCCCGATAGCGGGAGCTCCTACAATGAGCAGTTCTTC; CDR3aa: CASSPDSGSSYNEQFF
d_gene: -; v_gene: TRBV7-9; j_gene: TRBJ1-5; abundance: few; CDR3nt: TGTGCCAGCAGCCGGCATACCGGGGAAGGTCAGCCCCAGCATTTT; CDR3aa: CASSRHTGEGQPQHF
d_gene: -; v_gene: TRBV19; j_gene: TRBJ2-1; abundance: few; CDR3nt: TGTGCCAGTAGTAATCATGTCAGCTCCTACAATGAGCAGTTCTTC; CDR3aa: CASSNHVSSYNEQFF
d_gene: -; v_gene: TRBV6-1; j_gene: TRBJ1-1; abundance: many; CDR3nt: TGTGCCAGCAGATTATCCGTGGTCGGGGGCCGGACTGAAGCTTTCTTT; CDR3aa: CASRLSVVGGRTEAFF
d_gene: -; v_gene: TRBV28; j_gene: TRBJ1-2; abundance: -; CDR3nt: TGTGCCAGCGGACAGATAGATGGCTACACCTTC; CDR3aa: CASGQIDGYTF
d_gene: -; v_gene: TRBV2; j_gene: TRBJ2-7; abundance: -; CDR3nt: TGTGCCAGCAGTGAGGAGCGCGGGACTGAAGAGCAGTACTTC; CDR3aa: CASSEERGTEEQYF
d_gene: -; v_gene: TRBV6-1; j_gene: TRBJ1-3; abundance: many; CDR3nt: TGTGCTACAAACGGCCCTGGAAACACCATATATTTT; CDR3aa: CATNGPGNTIYF
d_gene: -; v_gene: TRBV6-2/TRBV6-3; j_gene: TRBJ2-3; abundance: many; CDR3nt: TGTGCCAGCAGTTACCCGACAACACGACTACTCCCTAGCACAGATACGCAGTATTTT; CDR3aa: CASSYPTTRLLPSTDTQYF
d_gene: -; v_gene: TRBV9; j_gene: TRBJ2-3; abundance: few; CDR3nt: TGTGCCAGCAGCGTAGCTGTGGATACGCAGTATTTT; CDR3aa: CASSVAVDTQYF
d_gene: -; v_gene: TRBV5-1; j_gene: TRBJ2-7; abundance: many; CDR3nt: TGCGCCAGCAGCTTGACCCCGGCGGGAAAGGGGGATCTCGAGCAGTACTTC; CDR3aa: CASSLTPAGKGDLEQYF
d_gene: TRBD2; v_gene: TRBV20-1; j_gene: TRBJ2-3; abundance: -; CDR3nt: TGCAGTGCTTTCTTAGCGGGAGGGAGTTCCCGCACAGATACGCAGTATTTT; CDR3aa: CSAFLAGGSSRTDTQYF
d_gene: TRBD1; v_gene: TRBV2; j_gene: TRBJ2-4; abundance: many; CDR3nt: TGTGCCAGCAGTGTATCGGGACAGGGTAAAAACATTCAGTACTTC; CDR3aa: CASSVSGQGKNIQYF
d_gene: -; v_gene: TRBV9; j_gene: TRBJ2-7; abundance: -; CDR3nt: TGTGCCAGCAGCGTGACGGTGATTTCCTACGAGCAGTACTTC; CDR3aa: CASSVTVISYEQYF
d_gene: -; v_gene: TRBV5-1; j_gene: TRBJ2-1; abundance: many; CDR3nt: TGCGCCAGCAGCTTGGACCCGGGGGCGCAGGCTGAGCAGTTCTTC; CDR3aa: CASSLDPGAQAEQFF
d_gene: -; v_gene: TRBV6-1; j_gene: TRBJ2-2; abundance: few; CDR3nt: TGTGCCAGCACGAATAGGGGTGGGGGGAGCCCCGGGGAGCTGTTTTTT; CDR3aa: CASTNRGGGSPGELFF
d_gene: -; v_gene: TRBV7-2; j_gene: TRBJ1-1; abundance: many; CDR3nt: TGTGCCAGCAGCTTATGGGGGGGGAGCACTGAAGCTTTCTTT; CDR3aa: CASSLWGGSTEAFF